What follows is one TCR beta chain and its context. This clonotype is labeled medium-sized (0.01 to 0.1%). There is no known antigen for this receptor. One base away there is no much larger clone; base qualities are not given. The time point label here, explained by the study, means: healthy volunteer bleed at 6 weeks. Total RNA was isolated from unfractionated whole blood collected in Tempus Blood RNA tubes. A handful of healthy volunteers were used as TCR sequencing controls and were bled at day 0, 2 weeks and 6 weeks. These data are taken from a study of human T cells and chemical hapten exposure (dated by TCRdb to the early 2020s). For the wider study: The libraries were sequenced as a pool, and the TCR yield per sample differed mostly because of small variations in library volumes within the pool. This study followed changes in the peripheral blood TCR repertoire in vivo during primary and secondary sensitization of alopecia patients to the hapten diphenylcyclopropenone (DPC). Both TCR alpha and TCR beta chains were sequenced from each blood RNA sample.

The germline V gene (reference sequence) specifies DFQATT as CDR1 and SNEGSKA as CDR2. V was cut back by 0 bases and J by 0 bases, leaving a gap of 7 bases between them. From the cysteine through the phenylalanine, the CDR3 covers 14 amino acids. Only the CDR3 part of the read is kept: 42 bases, read in frame from the first base. Results and caveats for the whole study, not just this receptor: After repeated subsampling, the strength of the expansion versus patch-test correlation and the threshold at which it became significant changed. No change with DPC sensitization was found in the number of TCRs above 1 in 1000 frequency, and no evidence of global repertoire structure alterations was found.

The protocol used for the library was RACE. TCRdb records NextSeq 500 as the sequencer. During library preparation, unique molecular identifiers were attached to individual cDNA molecules so that TCRs could be counted quantitatively and reproducibly. Per the original workflow: The median number of TCRs per sample was roughly 100,000, ranging from about 23,224 to 690,600. V, J and CDR3 annotation of the TCR reads was carried out using the Decombinator software suite. Every sample was subsampled to the same number of TCRs (28,000) for the PS versus PT1 abundance plots. Expanded TCRs were defined as absent before sensitization and observed at least eight times at the 2-week time point. TCRdb passed the public sequencing reads through fastp at Q25 and MiXCR, retaining productive beta sequences. Merged by CDR3 protein, the rows form single entries marked with the most common genes and DNA. The V and J calls were not made by the authors but by TCRdb's processing. Counted in this sample were 70,000 to 85,000 distinct CDR3 sequences; roughly 8.7% of them appeared once. The biggest ten clones account for around 1.4% of the sample.

The V and J segments used are TRBV20-1 and TRBJ2-3; confidence is insufficient to name the D gene. Sequencing was performed on whole blood. The sequence was collected from a male donor in good health. Some clones in this sample may be carry-over from other donors' samples. The CDR3 amino acid sequence is: CSARDRPSTDTQYF. The DNA sequence is given as TGCAGTGCTAGAGATAGGCCTAGCACAGATACGCAGTATTTT.